This paragraph reports one TCR beta chain. Repertoires were generated with immunoSEQ multiplex PCR, while TCRdb's copy carries only in-frame clones and drops some. Of about 20,000 clones detected, approximately 93% appear once; the ten largest clones hold approximately 4%. The data are from a study of blood T cell repertoires in COVID-19. The CDR3 extends over 15 amino acids. Trimming stripped 7 bases from V and 3 bases from J, with 16 bases between. CDR1 is SGHRS and CDR2 is YFSETQ in the germline V gene. The receptor's source is a woman aged 50 to 60 with active COVID-19. The chain employs TRBV5-1 and TRBJ1-4; D is perhaps TRBD1 (6 bases). The sequenced sample was peripheral blood. Here the CDR3 DNA reads TGCGCCAGCCGCTGGGGGGGCACAGCTAATGAAAAACTGTTTTTT. This sequence encodes CASRWGGTANEKLFF.